Shown below are 3 T cell receptor beta chains from a single sample sequenced in a study of cytomegalovirus exposure and HLA in healthy donors (dated by TCRdb to the late 2010s). Libraries came from the immunoSEQ multiplex PCR assay. A mixture of 60 forward primers for TCR Vbeta segments and 13 reverse primers for TCR Jbeta segments was used in the multiplex PCR. Here the immuneACCESS table is served through TCRdb, limited to in-frame sequences with V and J called. Missing clones are a known gap in these copies; in checked studies unresolved V genes cover under half, and the rest lacks a known reason. The table for this sample lists 130,000 to 150,000 clones; approximately 77% of them were counted only once. In total, the top ten clones hold approximately 4.9% of the sample. Sequencing used PBMCs. The receptor set was obtained from a woman between 45 and 65 years old in good health and CMV-seronegative.

This clone was recorded a few times. The gene calls are TRBV6-6 and TRBJ1-6, with TRBD1 as a possible D gene (6 bases). The CDR3 consists of 16 residues. Germline V gene data show CDR1 as MNHNY and CDR2 as SVGAGI (reference sequence). V was pared by 4 bases and J by 9 bases, with 19 bases between. CDR3 sequence reads: CASSFRPGDRGSPLHF. In nucleotides, the CDR3 is TGTGCCAGCAGTTTCCGACCAGGGGATCGAGGTTCACCCCTCCACTTT.

The chain joins TRBV7-2 to TRBJ2-6; 8 bases agree with TRBD1. This CDR3 has 19 residues. In germline, CDR1 is SGHTA, CDR2 FQGNSA. V dropped 6 bases and J dropped 0; count of bases not matched to a gene: 13. For the CDR3, the DNA is TGTGCCAGCAGTAAGCAGGGGGCAGGGGGATTCTCTGGGGCCAACGTCCTGACTTTC. This gives the protein CASSKQGAGGFSGANVLTF. The full variable domain, rest sourced from reference TRBV7-2 and TRBJ2-6, is GAGVSQSPSNKVTEKGKDVELRCDPISGHTALYWYRQSLGQGLEFLIYFQGNSAPDKSGLPSDRFSAERTGGSVSTLTIQRTQQEDSAVYLCASSKQGAGGFSGANVLTFGAGSRLTVL.

The chain joins TRBV7-6 to TRBJ2-7; TRBD2 is a possible D gene (5 bases). Trimming cost V 1 base and J 0 bases, with 10 bases left between them. There are 15 residues in the CDR3. Germline CDR1 is SGHVS and CDR2 is FNYEAQ. The CDR3 DNA is TGTGCCAGCAGCTTAGGGACTCTGAGCTCCTACGAGCAGTACTTC. Its translation: CASSLGTLSSYEQYF.